A selection of T cell receptor beta chains follows, all from one sample in a study of T cells in Graves' hyperthyroidism and ophthalmopathy. TCRdb re-analysed the multiplex PCR reads in MiXCR, keeping a single row per CDR3 protein. Seen here are around 350,000 distinct CDR3 sequences, about a fifth observed once, and the top ten hold 3.7%. Sample: blood. Source of these receptors: a woman under 30 with Graves' hyperthyroidism. The CDR3 runs from the conserved cysteine through the conserved F or W. The D gene is left open where the match is weak. The size field is filled for only some rows; it gives once, few, many or a size class.

j_call: TRBJ1-2; clone_size: few; d_call: NA; v_call: TRBV24-1; cdr3_aa: CATPPLEGSPIYGYTF; cdr3_nt: TGTGCCACCCCGCCGCTTGAAGGCTCGCCTATCTATGGCTACACCTTC
j_call: TRBJ2-3; clone_size: many; d_call: TRBD2; v_call: TRBV6-2/TRBV6-3; cdr3_aa: CASSTPRLAASTDTQYF; cdr3_nt: TGTGCCAGCAGTACCCCCCGACTAGCGGCTAGCACAGATACGCAGTATTTT
j_call: TRBJ2-7; clone_size: few; d_call: TRBD1; v_call: TRBV6-2/TRBV6-3; cdr3_aa: CASSYDRGQGGGHEQYF; cdr3_nt: TGTGCCAGCAGTTACGACAGGGGACAGGGTGGCGGGCACGAGCAGTACTTC
j_call: TRBJ2-5; clone_size: NA; d_call: NA; v_call: TRBV6-2/TRBV6-3; cdr3_aa: CASSFRLVQETQYF; cdr3_nt: TGTGCCAGCAGTTTCCGACTGGTCCAAGAGACCCAGTACTTC
j_call: TRBJ2-7; clone_size: many; d_call: NA; v_call: TRBV7-9; cdr3_aa: CASSPSGASEQYF; cdr3_nt: TGTGCCAGCAGCCCATCCGGGGCGAGCGAGCAGTACTTC
j_call: TRBJ1-2; clone_size: many; d_call: TRBD1; v_call: TRBV2; cdr3_aa: CAREGQGYYGYTF; cdr3_nt: TGTGCCAGAGAGGGACAGGGCTACTATGGCTACACCTTC
j_call: TRBJ1-5; clone_size: many; d_call: NA; v_call: TRBV30; cdr3_aa: CAWGDFDQPQHF; cdr3_nt: TGTGCCTGGGGGGACTTCGATCAGCCCCAGCATTTT
j_call: TRBJ2-2; clone_size: many; d_call: NA; v_call: TRBV11-2; cdr3_aa: CASSLIWLTQLEGELFF; cdr3_nt: TGTGCCAGCAGCTTAATTTGGTTGACTCAGCTTGAAGGGGAGCTGTTTTTT
j_call: TRBJ2-6; clone_size: few; d_call: NA; v_call: TRBV4-1; cdr3_aa: CASSQEGRPGANVLTF; cdr3_nt: TGCGCCAGCAGCCAAGAAGGAAGGCCTGGGGCCAACGTCCTGACTTTC
j_call: TRBJ2-2; clone_size: few; d_call: NA; v_call: TRBV5-1; cdr3_aa: CASSLIQRAMITNTGELFF; cdr3_nt: TGCGCCAGCAGCTTGATCCAGAGGGCCATGATTACGAACACCGGGGAGCTGTTTTTT
j_call: TRBJ2-4; clone_size: many; d_call: TRBD2; v_call: TRBV7-2; cdr3_aa: CASSARRSGGFKNIQYF; cdr3_nt: TGTGCCAGCAGCGCTCGGCGAAGCGGGGGGTTTAAAAACATTCAGTACTTC
j_call: TRBJ2-7; clone_size: many; d_call: NA; v_call: TRBV6-8; cdr3_aa: CASSRPPAGGSSYEQYF; cdr3_nt: TGTGCCAGCAGTCGACCGCCCGCAGGGGGGAGCTCCTACGAGCAGTACTTC
j_call: TRBJ2-5; clone_size: NA; d_call: NA; v_call: TRBV4-2; cdr3_aa: CASSPGRGGQETQYF; cdr3_nt: TGTGCCAGCAGCCCGGGAAGGGGGGGCCAAGAGACCCAGTACTTC
j_call: TRBJ1-1; clone_size: many; d_call: NA; v_call: TRBV11-1; cdr3_aa: CASRQSGIGGANTEAFF; cdr3_nt: TGTGCCAGCAGACAAAGTGGTATCGGGGGGGCGAACACTGAAGCTTTCTTT
j_call: TRBJ2-7; clone_size: NA; d_call: TRBD1; v_call: TRBV6-1; cdr3_aa: CASSEMSGQGYEQYF; cdr3_nt: TGTGCCAGCAGCGAAATGTCCGGACAGGGCTACGAGCAGTACTTC
j_call: TRBJ2-5; clone_size: NA; d_call: TRBD1; v_call: TRBV25-1; cdr3_aa: CASSEYIGGTGFQETQYF; cdr3_nt: TGTGCCAGCAGTGAATATATAGGAGGGACAGGCTTCCAAGAGACCCAGTACTTC
j_call: TRBJ1-5; clone_size: many; d_call: NA; v_call: TRBV20-1; cdr3_aa: CSASPGGWFRPQHF; cdr3_nt: TGCAGTGCCTCGCCGGGGGGCTGGTTTCGGCCCCAGCATTTT
j_call: TRBJ1-1; clone_size: many; d_call: NA; v_call: TRBV11-1; cdr3_aa: CASSFEGTEAFF; cdr3_nt: TGTGCCAGCAGCTTTGAGGGCACTGAAGCCTTCTTT
j_call: TRBJ2-2; clone_size: few; d_call: NA; v_call: TRBV29-1; cdr3_aa: CSVQGNPGELFF; cdr3_nt: TGCAGCGTTCAGGGAAATCCCGGGGAGCTGTTTTTT
j_call: TRBJ2-7; clone_size: many; d_call: TRBD2; v_call: TRBV6-1; cdr3_aa: CASMRVAGGRSSYEQYF; cdr3_nt: TGTGCCAGCATGAGGGTAGCGGGTGGGCGCTCTAGCTACGAGCAGTACTTC
j_call: TRBJ2-2; clone_size: NA; d_call: NA; v_call: TRBV28; cdr3_aa: CVSTPGYTGELFF; cdr3_nt: TGTGTCTCGACCCCGGGCTACACCGGGGAGCTGTTTTTT
j_call: TRBJ1-2; clone_size: NA; d_call: NA; v_call: TRBV11-2; cdr3_aa: CASSLGWQGGYTF; cdr3_nt: TGTGCCAGCAGCTTAGGTTGGCAGGGTGGCTACACCTTC
j_call: TRBJ2-7; clone_size: NA; d_call: TRBD1; v_call: TRBV4-1; cdr3_aa: CASQDRDEQYF; cdr3_nt: TGCGCCAGCCAAGACAGGGACGAGCAGTACTTC
j_call: TRBJ1-4; clone_size: many; d_call: NA; v_call: TRBV13; cdr3_aa: CASSSDGEKLFF; cdr3_nt: TGTGCCAGCAGCTCGGACGGGGAAAAACTGTTTTTT
j_call: TRBJ1-1; clone_size: many; d_call: NA; v_call: TRBV5-1; cdr3_aa: CASSLVGLNTEAFF; cdr3_nt: TGCGCCAGCAGCTTGGTAGGGCTCAACACTGAAGCTTTCTTT
j_call: TRBJ2-2; clone_size: many; d_call: NA; v_call: TRBV11-3; cdr3_aa: CATSGMAGELFF; cdr3_nt: TGTGCCACTAGTGGGATGGCCGGGGAGCTGTTTTTT
j_call: TRBJ2-5; clone_size: NA; d_call: NA; v_call: TRBV6-2/TRBV6-3; cdr3_aa: CVSSSLAQETQYF; cdr3_nt: TGTGTCAGCAGTTCACTAGCACAAGAGACCCAGTACTTC
j_call: TRBJ2-7; clone_size: NA; d_call: TRBD2; v_call: TRBV6-1; cdr3_aa: CASTLGLRYEQYF; cdr3_nt: TGTGCCAGCACCCTGGGACTACGGTACGAGCAGTACTTC
j_call: TRBJ1-6; clone_size: NA; d_call: NA; v_call: TRBV27; cdr3_aa: CASSFGAGTGGVWGNSPLHF; cdr3_nt: NA
j_call: TRBJ2-7; clone_size: NA; d_call: NA; v_call: TRBV6-7; cdr3_aa: CASSYPRCRDYEQYF; cdr3_nt: TGTGCCAGCAGTTACCCACGGTGCAGGGATTACGAGCAGTACTTC
j_call: TRBJ2-7; clone_size: NA; d_call: NA; v_call: TRBV25-1; cdr3_aa: CASRVRATYEQYF; cdr3_nt: TGTGCCAGCAGAGTCAGGGCAACCTACGAGCAGTACTTC
j_call: TRBJ1-1; clone_size: NA; d_call: NA; v_call: TRBV30; cdr3_aa: CVWLRGGLNTEAFF; cdr3_nt: TGTGTCTGGCTCCGTGGCGGTTTGAACACTGAAGCTTTCTTT
j_call: TRBJ2-7; clone_size: NA; d_call: NA; v_call: TRBV15; cdr3_aa: CATSTRASYEQYF; cdr3_nt: TGTGCCACCAGCACCCGGGCCTCCTACGAGCAGTACTTC
j_call: TRBJ1-1; clone_size: NA; d_call: NA; v_call: TRBV20-1; cdr3_aa: CSVGGGGDTEAFF; cdr3_nt: TGCAGTGTAGGGGGGGGTGGGGACACTGAAGCTTTCTTT
j_call: TRBJ2-7; clone_size: NA; d_call: TRBD1; v_call: TRBV6-1; cdr3_aa: CASSITGTETYEQYF; cdr3_nt: TGTGCCAGCAGTATAACCGGGACAGAGACCTACGAGCAGTACTTC
j_call: TRBJ1-1; clone_size: many; d_call: TRBD1; v_call: TRBV20-1; cdr3_aa: CSAVRTGITKAFF; cdr3_nt: TGCAGTGCTGTCCGGACAGGCATTACAAAAGCTTTCTTT
j_call: TRBJ1-5; clone_size: many; d_call: NA; v_call: TRBV27; cdr3_aa: CASSFFPGKPQHF; cdr3_nt: TGTGCCAGCAGTTTTTTTCCCGGCAAGCCCCAGCATTTT
j_call: TRBJ2-7; clone_size: many; d_call: TRBD1; v_call: TRBV30; cdr3_aa: CAWNTGGSGVQYF; cdr3_nt: TGTGCCTGGAATACAGGGGGCTCTGGCGTGCAGTACTTC
j_call: TRBJ2-5; clone_size: many; d_call: NA; v_call: TRBV2; cdr3_aa: CASSEEGYGQGTQYF; cdr3_nt: TGTGCCAGCAGTGAAGAGGGGTATGGCCAAGGGACCCAGTACTTC
j_call: TRBJ2-2; clone_size: few; d_call: NA; v_call: TRBV7-2; cdr3_aa: CASSLQVTGGGELFF; cdr3_nt: TGTGCCAGCAGCCTACAAGTCACGGGCGGCGGGGAGCTGTTTTTT
j_call: TRBJ2-5; clone_size: many; d_call: TRBD2; v_call: TRBV20-1; cdr3_aa: CSATLAGMGTQYF; cdr3_nt: TGCAGTGCTACATTAGCGGGGATGGGGACCCAGTACTTC